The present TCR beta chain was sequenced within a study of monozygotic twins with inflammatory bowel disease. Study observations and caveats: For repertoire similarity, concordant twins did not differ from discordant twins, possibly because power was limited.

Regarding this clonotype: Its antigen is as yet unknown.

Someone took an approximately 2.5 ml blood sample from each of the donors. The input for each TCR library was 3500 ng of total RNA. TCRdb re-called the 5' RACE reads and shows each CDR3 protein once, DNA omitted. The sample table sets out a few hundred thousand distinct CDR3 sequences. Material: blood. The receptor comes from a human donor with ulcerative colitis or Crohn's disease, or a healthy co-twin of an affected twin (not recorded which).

This CDR3 is CASSQLTGGSNQPQHF. The chain combines TRBV6-5 with TRBJ1-5; TCRdb outputs TRBD1, but without DNA this stays unchecked. Germline V gene data show CDR1 as MNHEY and CDR2 as SVGAGI. The CDR3 length is 16 residues.